These 28 T cell receptor beta chains were all obtained from the same sample, sequenced in a study of blood T cell repertoires in COVID-19. This table comes from immunoSEQ multiplex PCR, and its TCRdb copy is limited to in-frame clones, with some not included. The data hold 200,000 to 250,000 clones, with roughly four fifths observed a single time. The sequenced sample consisted of PBMCs or T cells enriched from blood (not recorded which). The receptor source for this set is a woman in her fifties or sixties who had recovered from COVID-19.

This chain links TRBV3-1 (or the pseudogene TRBV3-2) with TRBJ2-2; perhaps TRBD1 as D (5 bases). The V and J ends lost 4 bases and 0 bases respectively, with 12 bases between them. From germline, CDR1 is LGHDT and CDR2 YNNKEL (reference sequence). The CDR3 runs 16 residues. CDR3 amino acids: CASSLIRVANTGELFF. CDR3 in DNA: TGTGCCAGCAGCCTCATCAGGGTGGCGAACACCGGGGAGCTGTTTTTT.

The chain combines TRBV12-3 or TRBV12-4 with TRBJ2-2; perhaps TRBD1 as D (5 bases). V was cut by 6 bases and J by 7 bases, with 12 bases left in between. The CDR3 length is 13 residues. The CDR3 sequence is CASSAGSGGELFF. CDR3 DNA: TGTGCCAGCAGCGCAGGGTCGGGCGGGGAGCTGTTTTTT.

V is TRBV3-1 (or the pseudogene TRBV3-2) and J is TRBJ2-1; D unresolved. Germline CDR1 is LGHDT and CDR2 is YNNKEL (reference sequence). The CDR3 covers 12 residues. V was clipped by 4 bases and J by 6 bases, with 7 bases between them. The CDR3 coding sequence is TGTGCCAGCAGCCCCACGGTCAATGAGCAGTTCTTC. This codes for CASSPTVNEQFF.

The chain uses TRBV7-2 and TRBJ2-4; 11 bases match TRBD2. V lost 6 bases and J lost 10; bases outside the gene matches: 5. Germline lookup yields CDR1 SGHTA and CDR2 FQGNSA. The CDR3 is 13 amino acids. CDR3 amino acids: CASRQGTSGIQYF. The CDR3 DNA reads as TGTGCCAGCAGACAAGGGACTAGCGGAATTCAGTACTTC.

This chain links TRBV19 with TRBJ1-1; TRBD1 might be the D (6 bases). CDR1 and CDR2 (germline): LNHDA, SQIVND (reference sequence). Trimming cost V 3 bases and J 4 bases, with 15 bases left between them. The CDR3 extends over 15 amino acids. In nucleotides, the CDR3 is TGTGCCAGTAGTATTCAGGGGCAGATTAGCACTGAAGCTTTCTTT. Translation gives CASSIQGQISTEAFF.

V usage is TRBV29-1 and J usage is TRBJ2-2; D remains ambiguous. Germline V gene sequence: CDR1 SQVTM, CDR2 ANQGSEA. This CDR3 comprises 15 residues. Trimming stripped 5 bases from V and 2 bases from J, with 15 bases between. CDR3 nucleotide sequence: TGCAGCGTTCAATTGCGGATCCTCAACACCGGGGAGCTGTTTTTT. Its translation is CSVQLRILNTGELFF.

The chain combines TRBV5-1 with TRBJ2-5, with a weak D call TRBD2 (6 bases). V was cut by 4 bases and J by 5 bases, with 12 bases left in between. Germline CDR1 is SGHRS and CDR2 is YFSETQ. The CDR3 runs to 13 residues. The CDR3 protein is CASSRTGDETQYF. CDR3 DNA: TGCGCCAGCAGCCGTACGGGGGACGAGACCCAGTACTTC.

The chain employs TRBV12-3 or TRBV12-4 and TRBJ1-6, with 7 positions matching TRBD1. The ends lost 9 bases at V and 7 bases at J; junction bases unmatched: 6. This CDR3 has 13 amino acids. In DNA, the CDR3 is TGTGCCAGTCGAGACAGGGCGAATTCACCCCTCCACTTT. It translates to CASRDRANSPLHF.

V gene TRBV6-6 combines with J gene TRBJ2-7; TRBD2 agrees at 10 bases. Unmatched junction bases numbered 9, after V lost 7 bases and J lost 0 bases. CDR1 is MNHNY and CDR2 is SVGAGI in the germline V gene (reference sequence). The CDR3 spans 16 residues. Here the CDR3 DNA reads TGTGCCAGCAACGTAGCGGGGGGTTCCCTCTCCTACGAGCAGTACTTC. Translation gives CASNVAGGSLSYEQYF.

This clone was seen a single time. This chain uses TRBV18 with TRBJ1-5, with D unresolved. The CDR3 runs 14 residues. Germline loops: CDR1 KGHSH, CDR2 LQKENI. V was trimmed by 1 base and J by 4 bases, leaving 8 bases between them. The CDR3 sequence: CASSPREGNQPQHF. The CDR3, as DNA: TGTGCCAGCTCACCACGAGAGGGTAATCAGCCCCAGCATTTT.

This clone was counted a few times. J is TRBJ1-1 and V is TRBV19, with 8 bases aligning to TRBD1. CDR1 and CDR2 from the germline V gene are LNHDA and SQIVND (reference sequence). V was clipped by 3 bases and J by 3 bases; unmatched bases: 3. The CDR3 loop spans 14 amino acids. In DNA, the CDR3 is TGTGCCAGTAGTATCACAGGGGGGTACACTGAAGCTTTCTTT. This encodes CASSITGGYTEAFF.

This clone was counted between two and nine times. CDR3 residues: CASSQGESGGQPQHF. CDR3 sequence (DNA): TGCGCCAGCAGCCAAGGGGAGAGTGGCGGACAGCCCCAGCATTTT. The V and J genes are TRBV4-1 and TRBJ1-5; the D is unclear. The germline V and J ends were trimmed by 1 base and 7 bases, with 14 bases remaining between them. CDR3 length: 15 residues. Per germline, CDR1 MGHRA and CDR2 YSYEKL.

V gene TRBV7-9 combines with J gene TRBJ1-5, with D maybe TRBD1 (5 bases). V shed 5 bases and J shed 2 bases, with 13 bases lying between them. The germline gives CDR1 SEHNR, CDR2 FQNEAQ (reference sequence). CDR3 length equals 15 residues. The DNA for the CDR3 is TGTGCCAGCAGCCCACCAGGGAGGCGCAATCAGCCCCAGCATTTT. Protein: CASSPPGRRNQPQHF. Full variable domain (remainder filled in from reference TRBV7-9 and TRBJ1-5): DTGVSQNPRHKITKRGQNVTFRCDPISEHNRLYWYRQTLGQGPEFLTYFQNEAQLEKSRLLSDRFSAERPKGSFSTLEIQRTEQGDSAMYLCASSPPGRRNQPQHFGDGTRLSIL.

The chain combines TRBV7-2 with TRBJ1-2; 8 bases are shared with TRBD1. The ends lost 5 bases at V and 2 bases at J; junction bases unmatched: 7. Germline V CDR1 and CDR2: SGHTA, FQGNSA. The CDR3 is 15 amino acids. CDR3 amino acids: CASSRPGQANYGYTF. The CDR3 region has the DNA TGTGCCAGCAGCAGACCGGGACAGGCAAACTATGGCTACACCTTC.

The V call is TRBV6-5, the J call TRBJ2-5; no definite D call. Germline CDR1 reads MNHEY; CDR2 reads SVGAGI. The CDR3 length is 14 residues. V lost 7 bases, J lost 4 bases, and 16 bases lay in between. The CDR3 coding sequence is TGTGCCAGCAAACCCCCCGGTGGTACAGAGACCCAGTACTTC. It specifies CASKPPGGTETQYF.

This clone was found a few times. The chain couples TRBV6-1 to TRBJ2-7, with 12 nucleotides matching TRBD2. Unmatched junction bases numbered 6, after V lost 3 bases and J lost 6 bases. The CDR3 is 15 residues long. Looked up from germline, CDR1 is MNHNS and CDR2 is SASEGT. Here the CDR3 reads CASSESRLAGVEQYF. In DNA, the CDR3 is TGTGCCAGCAGTGAGTCCAGACTAGCGGGAGTCGAGCAGTACTTC.

This chain connects TRBV5-1 to TRBJ2-7; TRBD2 might be the D (7 bases). The V gene lost 1 base and the J gene lost 2 bases, with 13 bases spanning the gap. The CDR3 spans 15 residues. Germline V gene lookup returns CDR1 SGHRS and CDR2 YFSETQ. The CDR3 here is CASSLIGGPPYEQYF. DNA for the CDR3: TGCGCCAGCAGCTTGATCGGGGGGCCACCCTACGAGCAGTACTTC.

The chain couples TRBV6-6 to TRBJ2-7; 10 nucleotides align to TRBD2. With 6 bases clipped from V and 0 bases from J, the junction kept 5 bases outside the gene matches. This CDR3 has 15 amino acids. Per germline, CDR1 MNHNY and CDR2 SVGAGI (reference sequence). DNA for the CDR3: TGTGCCAGCAGCCCCGGGACTAGCGTCTCCTACGAGCAGTACTTC. It specifies CASSPGTSVSYEQYF.

This clone was detected only a few times. The J gene is TRBJ2-2, the V gene TRBV5-5, with D maybe TRBD1 (6 bases). The CDR3 runs to 16 residues. Germline values: CDR1 SGHKS, CDR2 YYEKEE (reference sequence). The V end lost 4 bases, the J end lost 0 bases, and 13 bases lay between the germline ends. This CDR3 reads CASSQSGQSNTGELFF. The CDR3 nucleotides are TGTGCCAGCAGCCAATCAGGACAGTCGAACACCGGGGAGCTGTTTTTT. Looking up the rest from reference TRBV5-5 and TRBJ2-2 gives the full variable domain: DAGVTQSPTHLIKTRGQQVTLRCSPISGHKSVSWYQQVLGQGPQFIFQYYEKEERGRGNFPDRFSARQFPNYSSELNVNALLLGDSALYLCASSQSGQSNTGELFFGEGSRLTVL.

The genes are TRBV5-1 and TRBJ2-1; no clear D. The V gene lost 4 bases and the J gene lost 10 bases, with 21 bases spanning the gap. Germline loops: CDR1 SGHRS, CDR2 YFSETQ. This CDR3 has 15 amino acids. CDR3 DNA: TGCGCCAGCAGCCCGTTGCCGGAGCTTAGAGTGGAGCAGTTCTTC. Translating gives CASSPLPELRVEQFF.

The chain has TRBV4-3 and TRBJ2-7; 9 nucleotides agree with TRBD1. Germline-derived CDR1 and CDR2 are LGHNA and YSLEER. The CDR3 extends over 18 amino acids. V was clipped by 0 bases and J by 9 bases; unmatched bases: 18. CDR3 nucleotide sequence: TGCGCCAGCAGCCAAGATCTTTGGCAGGACAGGGGAGTCTTTGCGCAGTACTTC. Residues: CASSQDLWQDRGVFAQYF.

V is TRBV5-4 and J is TRBJ1-1; 10 bases are shared with TRBD1. This CDR3 comprises 16 residues. Losses at the gene ends were 0 bases for V and 6 bases for J; bases not matched to a gene: 8. CDR1 is SGHNT and CDR2 is YYREEE in the germline V gene (reference sequence). Here the CDR3 reads CASSLGGGQGIAEAFF. The CDR3 DNA sequence: TGTGCCAGCAGCTTGGGGGGGGGACAGGGGATCGCTGAAGCTTTCTTT.

The J gene is TRBJ2-2, the V gene TRBV7-2; TRBD2 matches 9 bases. Germline V gives CDR1 SGHTA, CDR2 FQGNSA. J lost 8 bases, V lost 4 bases, and 8 bases had no gene match. The CDR3 has 15 residues. For the CDR3, the DNA is TGTGCCAGCAGCTACTTGGCTAGCGGGATAGGGGAGCTGTTTTTT. Amino acid sequence: CASSYLASGIGELFF. Supplemented by reference TRBV7-2 and TRBJ2-2, the full variable domain reads GAGVSQSPSNKVTEKGKDVELRCDPISGHTALYWYRQSLGQGLEFLIYFQGNSAPDKSGLPSDRFSAERTGGSVSTLTIQRTQQEDSAVYLCASSYLASGIGELFFGEGSRLTVL.

This rearrangement joins TRBV2 to TRBJ2-3, with D tentatively TRBD2 (6 bases). Germline loops: CDR1 SNHLY, CDR2 FYNNEI. Trimming took 8 bases from V and 0 from J, leaving 21 bases between them. The CDR3 has 17 amino acids. The CDR3 region has the DNA TGTGCCAGCGAACACCCCCTAGGAGGGGTCAGCACAGATACGCAGTATTTT. Translated: CASEHPLGGVSTDTQYF.

This clone was seen more than once but under ten times. The genes are TRBV11-3 and TRBJ2-7, with D tentatively TRBD2 (7 bases). V was clipped by 3 bases and J by 5 bases, with 17 bases between them. This CDR3 has 15 amino acids. Per germline, CDR1 SGHNT and CDR2 YENEEA. The CDR3 loop is CASSLEGGPGDEQYF. The DNA for the CDR3 is TGTGCCAGCAGCTTGGAGGGGGGGCCAGGGGACGAGCAGTACTTC.

The chain uses TRBV9 and TRBJ1-6, with D possibly being TRBD1 (6 bases). The germline V gene has CDR1 SGDLS and CDR2 YYNGEE. The CDR3 totals 16 residues. The germline V and J ends were trimmed by 4 bases and 2 bases, with 13 bases remaining between them. CDR3 sequence reads: CASSPQGTAYNSPLHF. Written as DNA, the CDR3 is TGTGCCAGCAGCCCCCAGGGGACGGCCTATAATTCACCCCTCCACTTT.

The chain has TRBV7-9 and TRBJ1-5; D unclear. This CDR3 is 16 amino acids long. Trimming shortened V by 4 bases and J by 5 bases, and 18 bases separated the two germline ends. The germline gives CDR1 SEHNR, CDR2 FQNEAQ (reference sequence). CDR3: CASSSRGLGDDQPQHF. The CDR3 coding sequence is TGTGCCAGCAGCTCCCGAGGTCTTGGCGACGATCAGCCCCAGCATTTT. The variable domain in full, with the rest retrieved from reference TRBV7-9 and TRBJ1-5, is DTGVSQNPRHKITKRGQNVTFRCDPISEHNRLYWYRQTLGQGPEFLTYFQNEAQLEKSRLLSDRFSAERPKGSFSTLEIQRTEQGDSAMYLCASSSRGLGDDQPQHFGDGTRLSIL.

The chain has TRBV7-9 and TRBJ1-1; D not certain. The CDR3 runs 13 residues. CDR1 and CDR2 from the germline V gene are SEHNR and FQNEAQ (reference sequence). Trimming pared 5 bases from V and 5 bases from J, leaving 12 bases between. Written as DNA, the CDR3 is TGTGCCAGCAGCACTGCATCCGGGACTGAAGCTTTCTTT. It encodes CASSTASGTEAFF.